Given below is one T cell receptor beta chain in context. The identical CDR3 is also encoded by other nucleotide sequences in the sample. This sample was taken from a study of shared clonotypes between healthy human individuals. Assay used: immunoSEQ multiplex PCR; TCRdb lists only in-frame clones, some missing. The table has a few million clones, roughly 92% seen once. The sequence was obtained from a young man in good health. Some clones in this sample may be carry-over from other donors' samples. Sequenced material: naive CD4+ T cells from PBMCs. Subset of the sample: CD45RA+ positively selected.

For the CDR3, the DNA is TGCGCCAGCAGCTTCGGTAGCGGCTACAATGAGCAGTTCTTC. This translates into CASSFGSGYNEQFF. The chain employs TRBV5-1 and TRBJ2-1; D might be TRBD2 (6 bases). The CDR3 consists of 14 residues. V gave up 2 bases and J gave up 3 bases, with 9 bases separating them. The germline V gene encodes CDR1 SGHRS and CDR2 YFSETQ. Full variable domain (rest looked up from reference TRBV5-1 and TRBJ2-1): KAGVTQTPRYLIKTRGQQVTLSCSPISGHRSVSWYQQTPGQGLQFLFEYFSETQRNKGNFPGRFSGRQFSNSRSEMNVSTLELGDSALYLCASSFGSGYNEQFFGPGTRLTVL.